This T cell receptor beta chain was recovered during a study of PD-L1 blockade in urothelial cancer. Turning to the study itself: Prior exposure to chemotherapy in patients amounted to 0 to 3 regimens received.

Into every PCR, synthetic TCR analog templates were spiked. Here immunoSEQ multiplex PCR was the method, and the copy in TCRdb shows in-frame clones only, minus some. The sample has about 73,000 clones, roughly 91% seen once. V was pared by 7 bases and J by 3 bases, with 3 bases of the junction left unmatched. This CDR3 has 13 amino acids. Germline-derived CDR1 and CDR2 are SGHNT and YENEEA. Findings and limits, study-wide: More expansion of tumor-associated blood clones, seen at 3 weeks, marked durable-benefit patients.

Metastatic or locally advanced urothelial carcinoma was present in the patients. About this clone: The antigen is not known.

The chain is built from TRBV11-3 and TRBJ2-1, with 7 bases fitting TRBD2. The sequence was collected from a man in his sixties with urothelial cancer. The specimen comprised PBMCs, sampled around atezolizumab (anti-PD-L1) treatment. The CDR3 spells CASKASGYNEQFF. Here the CDR3 DNA reads TGTGCCAGCAAGGCTAGCGGCTACAATGAGCAGTTCTTC.